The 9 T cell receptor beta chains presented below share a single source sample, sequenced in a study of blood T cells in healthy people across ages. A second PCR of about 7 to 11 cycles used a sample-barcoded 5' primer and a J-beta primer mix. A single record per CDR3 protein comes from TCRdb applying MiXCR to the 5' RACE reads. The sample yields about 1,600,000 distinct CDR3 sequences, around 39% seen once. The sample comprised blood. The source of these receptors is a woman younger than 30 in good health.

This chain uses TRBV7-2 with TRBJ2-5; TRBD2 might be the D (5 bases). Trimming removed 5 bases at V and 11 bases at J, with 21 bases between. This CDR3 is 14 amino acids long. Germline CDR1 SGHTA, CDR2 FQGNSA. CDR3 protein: CASSPPRGSDEQYF. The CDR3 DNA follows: TGTGCCAGCAGCCCCCCCAGAGGTAGCGATGAGCAGTACTTC. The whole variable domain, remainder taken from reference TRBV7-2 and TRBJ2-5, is GAGVSQSPSNKVTEKGKDVELRCDPISGHTALYWYRQSLGQGLEFLIYFQGNSAPDKSGLPSDRFSAERTGGSVSTLTIQRTQQEDSAVYLCASSPPRGSDEQYFGPGTRLLVL.

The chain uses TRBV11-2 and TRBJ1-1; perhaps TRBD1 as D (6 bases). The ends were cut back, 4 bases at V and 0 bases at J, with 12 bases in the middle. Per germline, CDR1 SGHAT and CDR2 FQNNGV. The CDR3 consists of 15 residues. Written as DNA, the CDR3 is TGTGCCAGCAGCTCCGGGAGGGACATGAACACTGAAGCTTTCTTT. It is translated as CASSSGRDMNTEAFF. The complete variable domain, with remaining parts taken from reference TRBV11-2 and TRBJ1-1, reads EAGVAQSPRYKIIEKRQSVAFWCNPISGHATLYWYQQILGQGPKLLIQFQNNGVVDDSQLPKDRFSAERLKGVDSTLKIQPAKLEDSAVYLCASSSGRDMNTEAFFGQGTRLTVV.

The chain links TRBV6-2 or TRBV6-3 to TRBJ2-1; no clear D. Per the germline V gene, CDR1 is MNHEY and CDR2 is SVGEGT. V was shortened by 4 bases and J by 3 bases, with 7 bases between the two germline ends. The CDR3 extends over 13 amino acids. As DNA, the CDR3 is TGTGCCAGCAGTTTGAAGTTCTACAATGAGCAGTTCTTC. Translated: CASSLKFYNEQFF.

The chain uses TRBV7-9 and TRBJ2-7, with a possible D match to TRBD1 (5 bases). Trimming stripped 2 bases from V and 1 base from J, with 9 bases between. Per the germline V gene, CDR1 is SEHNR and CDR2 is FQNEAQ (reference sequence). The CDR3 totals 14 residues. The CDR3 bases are TGTGCCAGCAGCTTAACGGCAGGGTCCTACGAGCAGTACTTC. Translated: CASSLTAGSYEQYF. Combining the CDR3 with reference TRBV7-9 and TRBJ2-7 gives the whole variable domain DTGVSQNPRHKITKRGQNVTFRCDPISEHNRLYWYRQTLGQGPEFLTYFQNEAQLEKSRLLSDRFSAERPKGSFSTLEIQRTEQGDSAMYLCASSLTAGSYEQYFGPGTRLTVT.

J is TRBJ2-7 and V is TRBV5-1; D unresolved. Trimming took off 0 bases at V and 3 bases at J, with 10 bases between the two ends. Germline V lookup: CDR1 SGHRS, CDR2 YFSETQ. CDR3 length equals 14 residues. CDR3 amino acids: CASSLARRSYEQYF. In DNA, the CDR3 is TGCGCCAGCAGCTTGGCCAGGAGAAGCTACGAGCAGTACTTC.

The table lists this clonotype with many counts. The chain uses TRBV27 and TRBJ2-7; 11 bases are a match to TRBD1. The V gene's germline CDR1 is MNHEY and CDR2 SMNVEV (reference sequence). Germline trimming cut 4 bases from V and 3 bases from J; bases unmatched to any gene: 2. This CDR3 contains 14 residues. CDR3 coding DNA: TGTGCCAGCAGTTACGGGACAGGGGGCTACGAGCAGTACTTC. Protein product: CASSYGTGGYEQYF.

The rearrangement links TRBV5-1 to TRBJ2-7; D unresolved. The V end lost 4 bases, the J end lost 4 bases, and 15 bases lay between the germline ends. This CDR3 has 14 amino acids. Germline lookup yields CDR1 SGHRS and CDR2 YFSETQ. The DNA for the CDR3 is TGCGCCAGCAGCATTGACTGGGATCCTTACGAGCAGTACTTC. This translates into CASSIDWDPYEQYF.

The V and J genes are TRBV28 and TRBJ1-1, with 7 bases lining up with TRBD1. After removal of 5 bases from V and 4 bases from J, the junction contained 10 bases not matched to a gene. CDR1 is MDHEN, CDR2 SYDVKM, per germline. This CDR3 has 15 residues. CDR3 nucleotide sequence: TGTGCCAGCAGTGATAGGGGGCTACGGAGCACTGAAGCTTTCTTT. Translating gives CASSDRGLRSTEAFF.

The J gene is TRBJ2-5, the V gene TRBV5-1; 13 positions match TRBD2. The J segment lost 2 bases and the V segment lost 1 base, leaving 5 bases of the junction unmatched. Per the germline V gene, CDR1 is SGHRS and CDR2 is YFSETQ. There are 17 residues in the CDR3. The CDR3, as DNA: TGCGCCAGCAGCTTGTGGGGGACTAGCGGGGCACAAGAGACCCAGTACTTC. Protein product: CASSLWGTSGAQETQYF.